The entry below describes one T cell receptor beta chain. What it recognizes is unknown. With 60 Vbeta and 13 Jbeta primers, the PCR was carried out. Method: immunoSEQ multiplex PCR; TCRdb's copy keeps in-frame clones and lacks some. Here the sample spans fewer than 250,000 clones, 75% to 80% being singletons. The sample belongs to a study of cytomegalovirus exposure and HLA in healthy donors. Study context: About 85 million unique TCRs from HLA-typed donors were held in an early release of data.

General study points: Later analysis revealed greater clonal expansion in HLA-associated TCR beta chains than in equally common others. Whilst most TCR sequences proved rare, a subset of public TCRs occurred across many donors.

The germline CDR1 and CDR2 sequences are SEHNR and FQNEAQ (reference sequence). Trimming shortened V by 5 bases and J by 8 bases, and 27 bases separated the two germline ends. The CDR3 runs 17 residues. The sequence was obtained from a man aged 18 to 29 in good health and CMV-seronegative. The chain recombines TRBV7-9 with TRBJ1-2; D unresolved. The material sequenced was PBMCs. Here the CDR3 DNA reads TGTGCCAGCAGCGCAAGAACTCGGGTACCCCCGCCCCGAGGCTACACCTTC. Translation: CASSARTRVPPPRGYTF.